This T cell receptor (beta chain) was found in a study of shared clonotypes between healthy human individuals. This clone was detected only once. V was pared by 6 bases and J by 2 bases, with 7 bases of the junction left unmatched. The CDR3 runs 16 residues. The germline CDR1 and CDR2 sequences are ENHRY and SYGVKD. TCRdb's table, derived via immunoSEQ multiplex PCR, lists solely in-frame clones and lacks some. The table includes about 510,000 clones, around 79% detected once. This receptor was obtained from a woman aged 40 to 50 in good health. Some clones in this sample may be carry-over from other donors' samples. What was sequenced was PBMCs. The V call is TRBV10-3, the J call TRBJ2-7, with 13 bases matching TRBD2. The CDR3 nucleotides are TGTGCCATCAGCCGACTAGCGGGAGGTACGACCTACGAGCAGTACTTC. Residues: CAISRLAGGTTYEQYF.